This T cell receptor beta chain was profiled in a study of blood T cell repertoires in COVID-19. Across the whole study: Some COVID-19 samples were acute and others convalescent; all came from the United States, Italy and Spain. Sources were T cells, B-cell-depleted T cells, or PBMCs; the material itself was cDNA or gDNA.

Clones were sequenced by immunoSEQ multiplex PCR, and TCRdb holds only the in-frame ones, with some missing. The sample carries fewer than 200,000 clones, roughly 86% recorded once. This CDR3 is 15 amino acids long. Between the trimmed V and J ends, which lost 4 bases and 0 bases, there was a span of 7 bases. The source material was peripheral blood. The TCR originated in a middle-aged man with active or convalescent COVID-19. V gene TRBV23-1 combines with J gene TRBJ2-6; D is perhaps TRBD2 (5 bases). TRBV23-1 is labeled an ORF, and its function is uncertain. CDR3 sequence (DNA): TGCGCCAGCAGTCCCGGGGACTCTGGGGCCAACGTCCTGACTTTC. This sequence encodes CASSPGDSGANVLTF.